This T cell receptor (beta chain) was identified during a study of shared clonotypes between healthy human individuals. Assay execution took place at the deep level. TCRdb keeps only in-frame clones here, not all; method: immunoSEQ multiplex PCR. Of some 200,000 clones listed, about 93% are singletons. This clone was observed a single time. In germline, CDR1 is SGHTA, CDR2 FQGNSA. Trimming took 5 bases from V and 3 from J, leaving 14 bases between them. The CDR3 runs 15 residues. The specimen was naive CD4+ T cells sorted from blood. The subset: CD45RA+ positively selected. This clonotype originated in a woman in her twenties or thirties in good health. The genes are TRBV7-2 and TRBJ2-1, with D possibly called TRBD1 or TRBD2 (5 bases each). Here the CDR3 reads CASSLTGTDYNEQFF. The CDR3 DNA is TGTGCCAGCAGCCTCACCGGGACGGACTACAATGAGCAGTTCTTC. The full variable domain, its missing parts supplied by reference TRBV7-2 and TRBJ2-1, is GAGVSQSPSNKVTEKGKDVELRCDPISGHTALYWYRQSLGQGLEFLIYFQGNSAPDKSGLPSDRFSAERTGGSVSTLTIQRTQQEDSAVYLCASSLTGTDYNEQFFGPGTRLTVL.